These 9 T cell receptor beta chains originate from one sample sequenced in a study of T cell repertoires in cytomegalovirus infection. The antigens these receptors bind are not known. TCRdb processed the reads anew with MiXCR; each CDR3 protein has one entry. The sample carries roughly 990,000 distinct CDR3 sequences, approximately 30% recorded once. The sequences come from cultured CD8+ T cells from PBMCs, collected from culture after CMV antigen stimulation. The source of these receptors is a human donor in good health (CMV status not recorded). Some clones in this sample may be carry-over from other donors' samples.

The J gene is TRBJ2-7, the V gene TRBV12-5; 8 bases match TRBD2. Per germline, CDR1 LGHNT and CDR2 FRNRAP. The CDR3 is 17 amino acids. Trimming took 3 bases from V and 0 from J; bases not matched to a gene: 10. The CDR3: CASGFPTTSGFSYEQYV. The CDR3, as DNA: TGTGCTAGTGGTTTTCCAACTACTAGCGGCTTCTCCTACGAGCAGTACGTC.

This chain uses TRBV5-4 with TRBJ1-6; D unresolved. The V gene lost 5 bases and the J gene lost 7 bases, with 13 bases spanning the gap. In germline, CDR1 is SGHNT, CDR2 YYREEE (reference sequence). The CDR3 has 14 amino acids. The CDR3 region is CASSGGPENSPLHF. CDR3 nucleotides: TGTGCCAGCAGTGGTGGTCCGGAGAATTCACCCCTCCACTTT.

This clonotype was detected ten times or more. The V gene is TRBV7-9, the J gene TRBJ2-4, with 7 bases matching TRBD1. From germline, CDR1 is SEHNR and CDR2 FQNEAQ (reference sequence). The CDR3 contains 15 residues. Unmatched junction bases numbered 8, after V lost 3 bases and J lost 6 bases. The CDR3 coding sequence is TGTGCCAGCAGCTTGACCCTGGACAGGCGAAACATTCAGTACTTC. Amino acids: CASSLTLDRRNIQYF. Using reference TRBV7-9 and TRBJ2-4 for the parts outside the CDR3, the full variable domain is DTGVSQNPRHKITKRGQNVTFRCDPISEHNRLYWYRQTLGQGPEFLTYFQNEAQLEKSRLLSDRFSAERPKGSFSTLEIQRTEQGDSAMYLCASSLTLDRRNIQYFGAGTRLSVL.

J is TRBJ2-3 and V is TRBV18; TRBD2 is a possible D gene (5 bases). CDR1 and CDR2 (germline): KGHSH, LQKENI. The V gene lost 3 bases and the J gene lost 6 bases, with 13 bases spanning the gap. The CDR3 extends over 14 amino acids. CDR3 region: CASSPVEAEDTQYF. Here the CDR3 DNA reads TGTGCCAGCTCACCGGTGGAGGCGGAGGATACGCAGTATTTT.

This clonotype was counted only a few times. The chain couples TRBV7-9 to TRBJ2-2; TRBD1 aligns across 10 bases. The junction had 6 bases not matched to a gene; V was cut back by 5 bases and J by 3 bases. Germline V gene lookup returns CDR1 SEHNR and CDR2 FQNEAQ (reference sequence). This CDR3 is built from 16 residues. This CDR3 reads CASSPATGGYTGELFF. The DNA for the CDR3 is TGTGCCAGCAGCCCCGCGACAGGGGGCTACACCGGGGAGCTGTTTTTT.

This sequence joins TRBV5-6 and TRBJ1-2; TRBD1 agrees at 11 bases. CDR3 size: 16 residues. CDR1 is SGHDT, CDR2 YYEEEE, per germline. The V and J ends lost 0 bases and 4 bases, in that order; junction bases with no gene match: 5. For the CDR3, the DNA is TGTGCCAGCAGCTTGGAGGGACAGGGGGTTCTCTATGGCTACACCTTC. Protein: CASSLEGQGVLYGYTF.

This clonotype turned up a few times. This chain links TRBV11-2 with TRBJ1-4; D remains unclear. The CDR3 runs to 13 residues. Germline V gives CDR1 SGHAT, CDR2 FQNNGV. Trimming left V 5 bases short and J 4 bases short, with 8 bases between. The CDR3: CASSPYDNEKLFF. CDR3 coding DNA: TGTGCCAGCAGCCCATACGATAATGAAAAACTGTTTTTT. The full variable domain, in which reference TRBV11-2 and TRBJ1-4 provide the parts outside the CDR3, is EAGVAQSPRYKIIEKRQSVAFWCNPISGHATLYWYQQILGQGPKLLIQFQNNGVVDDSQLPKDRFSAERLKGVDSTLKIQPAKLEDSAVYLCASSPYDNEKLFFGSGTQLSVL.

This clonotype has more than one count but fewer than ten. The chain links TRBV12-3 or TRBV12-4 to TRBJ2-5; 7 nucleotides match TRBD2. This CDR3 comprises 15 residues. J gave up 1 base and V 0 bases, and 2 bases lay outside the gene matches. CDR3 sequence: CASSLASSGQETQYF. In DNA form, the CDR3 reads TGTGCCAGCAGTTTAGCCTCTAGCGGCCAAGAGACCCAGTACTTC.

This clonotype showed up just once. A much larger clone differs by one base, so this may be a read error. The chain recombines TRBV6-5 with TRBJ2-1; D is perhaps TRBD2 (6 bases). Germline V gives CDR1 MNHEY, CDR2 SVGAGI. There are 14 residues in the CDR3. As DNA, the CDR3 is TGTGCCAGCGGTTACGGGGACTTGTACAATGAGCAGTTCTTC. Its translation: CASGYGDLYNEQFF.